These T cell receptor beta chains were read from a single sample in a study of identical twins. TCRdb re-derived calls from the 5' RACE reads in MiXCR, one entry per CDR3 protein. The repertoire includes over 550,000 distinct CDR3 sequences, roughly 7.2% of them detected once, and roughly 1.6% sits in the top ten. These data are also associated with another study on yellow fever vaccine responses in identical twins.

The specimen was PBMCs. All receptors come from a woman aged 18-30 years in good health. Each CDR3 is given with its conserved first and last residue. A D gene is named only where the DNA matches it firmly. Clone size is stated in some rows and not others, as once, few, many or a class when expanded.

d_gene	v_gene	j_gene	len	abundance	CDR3nt	CDR3aa
NA	TRBV10-3	TRBJ2-7	13	few	TGTGCCATCAGTGGGCTGCAAGATGGCGAGCAGTACTTC	CAISGLQDGEQYF
TRBD2	TRBV5-1	TRBJ2-2	18	few	TGCGCCAGCAGCCCCGCCGGGACTAGCGGGCGGAACACCGGGGAGCTGTTTTTT	CASSPAGTSGRNTGELFF
TRBD2	TRBV5-1	TRBJ2-7	14	few	TGCGCCAGCAGCTTGGTTGGAGGAGCGGGGGAGCAGTACTTC	CASSLVGGAGEQYF
TRBD1	TRBV5-1	TRBJ1-2	14	few	TGCGCCAGCAGCTTGGATTCAGGGGGCTATGGCTACACCTTC	CASSLDSGGYGYTF
NA	TRBV5-5	TRBJ2-2	17	few	TGTGCCAGCAGCTTGGTTGGTTCGGGACTTAACACCGGGGAGCTGTTTTTT	CASSLVGSGLNTGELFF
NA	TRBV10-3	TRBJ1-6	14	NA	TGTGCCATCAGTGAGGGCTCCAGGGGTTCACCCCTCCACTTT	CAISEGSRGSPLHF
TRBD2	TRBV6-4	TRBJ2-3	13	NA	TGTGCCAGCAGTGCCGGGACTAGTGGTACGCAGTATTTT	CASSAGTSGTQYF
TRBD2	TRBV20-1	TRBJ2-3	15	many	TGCAGTGCCAACCCGGTTAGCGGGAACACAGATACGCAGTATTTT	CSANPVSGNTDTQYF
NA	TRBV20-1	TRBJ2-1	16	NA	TGCAGTGCTAGAGTCCACCACCGGGATGGGTACAATGAGCAGTTCTTC	CSARVHHRDGYNEQFF
TRBD1	TRBV6-1	TRBJ2-1	13	NA	TGTGCCAGCAGAGGGGACAGGGCCTATGAGCAGTTCTTC	CASRGDRAYEQFF
NA	TRBV29-1	TRBJ2-3	13	few	TGCAGCCTTACAGGGGAGGGCACAGATACGCAGTATTTT	CSLTGEGTDTQYF
TRBD1	TRBV12-3/TRBV12-4	TRBJ2-3	16	NA	TGTGCCAGCACCCCAGCCGGGGGGACAGGGTATGACACGCAGTATTTT	CASTPAGGTGYDTQYF
TRBD2	TRBV5-1	TRBJ2-1	15	few	TGCGCCAGCAGCTTGGGCGGGAGATCTATGAATGAGCAGTTCTTC	CASSLGGRSMNEQFF
TRBD2	TRBV7-9	TRBJ2-7	13	many	TGTATGACCGAGGCGGGAGGACATCCCGAGCAGTACTTC	CMTEAGGHPEQYF
TRBD2	TRBV16	TRBJ2-1	16	many	TGTGCCAGCACCCATCTCACTAGCGGGAGGACCAATGAGCAGTTCTTC	CASTHLTSGRTNEQFF
NA	TRBV10-3	TRBJ2-3	18	NA	TGTGCCATCAAAAGGACCGGAATTAGCGACCAACTGGGAGATACGCAGTATTTT	CAIKRTGISDQLGDTQYF
NA	TRBV3-1	TRBJ2-4	16	NA	TGTGCCAGCAGCCAAGGAGGCAGTGAGGGGATGTGGGTTCAGTACTTC	CASSQGGSEGMWVQYF
NA	TRBV3-1	TRBJ1-3	16	NA	TGTGCCAGCAGCCCAGGGACGGGTTCCTCTGGAAACACCATATATTTT	CASSPGTGSSGNTIYF
NA	TRBV11-2	TRBJ2-2	15	few	TGTGCCAGCAGCTTAATGGACACTTACACCGGGGAGCTGTTTTTT	CASSLMDTYTGELFF
NA	TRBV12-3/TRBV12-4	TRBJ2-1	12	many	TGTGCCAGCAGTTTATTAGGGGGTGAGCAGTTCTTC	CASSLLGGEQFF
TRBD1	TRBV5-6	TRBJ2-5	15	many	TGTGCCAGCAGCTTTAAAAGGACAGGTCAAGAGACCCAGTACTTC	CASSFKRTGQETQYF
TRBD1	TRBV5-6	TRBJ2-1	16	NA	TGTGCCAGCAGGCTTCCCCCGGGGACAGGCTACGATGAGCAGTTCTTC	CASRLPPGTGYDEQFF
NA	TRBV5-1	TRBJ2-1	13	NA	TGCGCCAGCAGCTTTGCCATCTACAATGAGCAGTTCTTC	CASSFAIYNEQFF
TRBD2	TRBV12-3/TRBV12-4	TRBJ2-5	16	many	TGTGCCAGCAGCCCAGGTCGCGGGAGACACCAAGAGACCCAGTACTTC	CASSPGRGRHQETQYF
TRBD1	TRBV5-1	TRBJ1-4	15	many	TGCGCCAGCAGCTTGGAGGGACAGGTTAATGAAAAACTGTTTTTT	CASSLEGQVNEKLFF
NA	TRBV20-1	TRBJ2-7	13	NA	TGCAGTGCTAGGGCCCGGGACACCGACGAGCAGTACTTC	CSARARDTDEQYF
NA	TRBV6-5	TRBJ1-6	15	few	TGTGCCAGCAGTTACCACGGGGGTGGAGATTCACCCCTCCACTTT	CASSYHGGGDSPLHF
NA	TRBV5-1	TRBJ1-1	13	many	TGCGCCAGCAGCTTAACCGAGGGAACTGAAGCTTTCTTT	CASSLTEGTEAFF
TRBD2	TRBV5-1	TRBJ2-1	18	NA	TGCGCCAGCAGCTTGGCCAGAGGGACTAGCGGGAGGTACAATGAGCAGTTCTTC	CASSLARGTSGRYNEQFF
NA	TRBV18	TRBJ2-1	13	few	TGTGCCAGCTCACCCCCCGTCGGGGATGAGCAGTTCTTC	CASSPPVGDEQFF
NA	TRBV5-6	TRBJ2-3	16	few	TGTGCCAGCAGCTTGGTCGGGGGAGGCAGCCCGGATACGCAGTATTTT	CASSLVGGGSPDTQYF
NA	TRBV7-9	TRBJ2-2	10	NA	TGTGCCAGCAGCCCCGGGGAGCTGTTTTTT	CASSPGELFF
NA	TRBV7-9	TRBJ2-7	15	NA	TGTGCCAGCAGCCCTCGCAGGGGCCTGACCTACGAGCAGTACTTC	CASSPRRGLTYEQYF
NA	TRBV20-1	TRBJ2-3	13	NA	TGCAGTGCTAGAGACCCAAGAAGAGATACGCAGTATTTT	CSARDPRRDTQYF
TRBD2	TRBV11-2	TRBJ2-5	18	NA	TGTGCCAGCAGCTTATCCCCGGTGCGGGGGTTTAGCCAAGAGACCCAGTACTTC	CASSLSPVRGFSQETQYF
TRBD2	TRBV7-9	TRBJ2-1	12	NA	TGTGCCAGCATAGCGGGGGGCAGTGAGCAGTTCTTC	CASIAGGSEQFF
NA	TRBV12-3/TRBV12-4	TRBJ1-6	12	NA	TGTGCCAGCAGCTCCGAGGCGGCACCCCTCCACTTT	CASSSEAAPLHF
NA	TRBV12-3/TRBV12-4	TRBJ2-3	14	many	TGTGCCAGCAGTTTAATAGCCGGGTGGGATACGCAGTATTTT	CASSLIAGWDTQYF
TRBD2	TRBV18	TRBJ2-7	16	few	TGTGCCAGCTCCCCTTCCGAGCGGGAGGTGCCCCACGAGCAGTACTTC	CASSPSEREVPHEQYF
TRBD2	TRBV10-2	TRBJ2-3	17	NA	TGCGCCAGCAGTGAGTCGTATAGCGGGGGGCTGAGAGATACGCAGTATTTT	CASSESYSGGLRDTQYF
NA	TRBV6-1	TRBJ1-5	13	many	TGTGCCAGCAGGGAACGGGGGAATCAGCCCCAGCATTTT	CASRERGNQPQHF
TRBD1	TRBV20-1	TRBJ1-1	13	NA	TGCAGTGCTAGACTCTCCCCACAGGGGGAAGCTTTCTTT	CSARLSPQGEAFF
TRBD2	TRBV6-1	TRBJ2-7	15	few	TGTGCCAGCAGACACCATAGCGGGAGGAGTCACGAGCAGTACTTC	CASRHHSGRSHEQYF
NA	TRBV21-1	TRBJ1-1	15	many	TGTGCCAGCAGCAAACCTCCCCCAGGGAGCACTGAAGCTTTCTTT	CASSKPPPGSTEAFF
TRBD2	TRBV5-1	TRBJ2-1	16	many	TGCGCCAGCAGGCCCGGGACTAGCGGCGACTACAATGAGCAGTTCTTC	CASRPGTSGDYNEQFF
TRBD2	TRBV6-5	TRBJ2-5	16	many	TGTGCCAGCAGTTACCCCGATGGGGGGGGCCAAGAGACCCAGTACTTC	CASSYPDGGGQETQYF
NA	TRBV2	TRBJ2-2	15	few	TGTGCCAGCAGGCAGGGAAGGTTGGACACCGGGGAGCTGTTTTTT	CASRQGRLDTGELFF
NA	TRBV19	TRBJ2-2	14	few	TGTGCCAGTAAGAGGTATAGCGACACCGGGGAGCTGTTTTTT	CASKRYSDTGELFF
TRBD1	TRBV12-3/TRBV12-4	TRBJ1-5	14	many	TGTGCCAGCAGCCGGACAGGGAGCAATCAGCCCCAGCATTTT	CASSRTGSNQPQHF
TRBD1	TRBV28	TRBJ1-6	13	NA	TGTGCCAGCAGCTACGACAGGGATTCACCCCTCCACTTT	CASSYDRDSPLHF
NA	TRBV4-1	TRBJ2-1	16	few	TGCGCCAGCAGCCAAGTATTGGCGGGGCTTATCGATGAGCAGTTCTTC	CASSQVLAGLIDEQFF
NA	TRBV7-9	TRBJ2-2	17	NA	TGTGCCAGCAGCGTTAAGTATGGACAGATCAACACCGGGGAGCTGTTTTTT	CASSVKYGQINTGELFF
TRBD1	TRBV20-1	TRBJ1-2	14	few	TGCAGTGCTAGTTTTTCAGGGGGCGACGGTGGCTACACCTTC	CSASFSGGDGGYTF
TRBD1	TRBV28	TRBJ2-5	13	few	TGTGCCAGTTGGGGACAGAACCAAGAGACCCAGTACTTC	CASWGQNQETQYF